This TCR beta chain comes out of a study of neoadjuvant anti-PD-1 for oral cavity cancer. About the study: Most patients had three to four biweekly doses of 3 mg/kg nivolumab before resection.

Trimming pared 3 bases from V and 0 bases from J, leaving 3 bases between. This CDR3 is 11 amino acids long. Germline assignment: CDR1 DFQATT and CDR2 SNEGSKA (reference sequence). This clone was picked up a small number of times. Time point reported: after neoadjuvant nivolumab, at surgical resection. Patients had HPV-negative, locally advanced oral cavity squamous cell carcinoma. Profiling relied on immunoSEQ multiplex PCR, and the TCRdb table lists in-frame clones only, not all of them. The sample shows about 1,400 clones, 50% to 60% of them seen only once. The sample here was tumor tissue, taken after nivolumab (anti-PD-1) treatment. This rearrangement joins TRBV20-1 to TRBJ2-7; D ambiguous. The receptor was derived from a person aged 35 to 85 with oral cavity squamous cell carcinoma. The chain's CDR3 is CSASSSYEQYF. As DNA, the CDR3 is TGCAGTGCTAGCAGCTCCTACGAGCAGTACTTC.